This TCR beta chain was sequenced for a study of OX40 agonist ivuxolimab in advanced cancers. At the level of the study: The study gave patients intravenous ivuxolimab at 0.01 to 10 mg/kg every 2 weeks. Three dose-escalation patients had partial responses: one with hepatocellular carcinoma and two with cutaneous melanoma.

Sequencing used immunoSEQ multiplex PCR; TCRdb keeps in-frame clones, though not all of them. The sample shows tens of thousands of clones, 80% to 90% of them seen only once. This CDR3 is 13 amino acids long. Germline values: CDR1 SNHLY, CDR2 FYNNEI. Trimming pared 4 bases from V and 0 bases from J, leaving 6 bases between. The sequence was collected from an adult with an advanced solid tumor such as melanoma, head and neck, liver or kidney cancer. The chain uses TRBV2 and TRBJ1-1, with D uncertain. The sequencing used CD4+ or CD8+ T cells sorted from blood, collected in a trial of the OX40 agonist ivuxolimab. The CDR3 loop reads CASSVLMNTEAFF. For the CDR3, the DNA is TGTGCCAGCAGTGTTCTCATGAACACTGAAGCTTTCTTT.